One sample yielded the 18 T cell receptor beta chains listed below, sequenced in a study of T-cell reconstitution after alpha-beta-depleted transplantation in children. Unique molecular identifiers featured in how the TCRbeta library was prepared. Using its own MiXCR run on the PCR reads, TCRdb lists one record per CDR3 protein. The table includes about 400,000 distinct CDR3 sequences, 20% detected once. The material sequenced was PBMCs from the stem cell graft donor, taken from the stem cell graft. These receptors were collected from a human donor who donated a stem cell graft to a child with acute myeloid leukemia.

This clonotype was seen only a few times. The chain has TRBV6-1 and TRBJ2-7; 14 nucleotides line up with TRBD2. V trimming: 6 bases; J trimming: 7 bases; junction bases outside the gene matches: 5. The CDR3 loop spans 14 amino acids. From germline, CDR1 is MNHNS and CDR2 SASEGT. Here the CDR3 reads CASRQGLAGEEQYF. DNA of the CDR3: TGTGCCAGCAGGCAGGGACTAGCGGGAGAAGAGCAGTACTTC.

The chain carries TRBV10-1 and TRBJ2-2; 10 bases line up with TRBD1. V was pared by 6 bases and J by 6 bases, with 4 bases of the junction left unmatched. Germline V gene lookup returns CDR1 WNHNN and CDR2 SYGVQD (reference sequence). The CDR3 runs to 14 residues. The CDR3 DNA reads TGCGCCAGCAGAGCCGGGACAGGGGCCGGGGAGCTGTTTTTT. As protein: CASRAGTGAGELFF.

This clonotype came up a few times. CDR3: CSAQDSMAPLEQYF. CDR3 bases: TGCAGCGCCCAGGACAGCATGGCCCCACTCGAGCAGTACTTC. The V gene is TRBV29-1, the J gene TRBJ2-7; D may be TRBD1 (6 bases). From germline, CDR1 is SQVTM and CDR2 ANQGSEA. The V end lost 7 bases, the J end lost 6 bases, and 22 bases lay between the germline ends. This CDR3 has 14 amino acids.

The chain combines TRBV28 with TRBJ2-7, with 7 bases aligning to TRBD2. J lost 0 bases, V lost 3 bases, and 5 bases had no gene match. The V gene's germline CDR1 is MDHEN and CDR2 SYDVKM. The CDR3 is 15 amino acids. CDR3 residues: CASSLGGSNSYEQYF. The CDR3 DNA is TGTGCCAGCAGTTTGGGCGGGAGCAACTCCTACGAGCAGTACTTC.

This clonotype was seen a few times. The gene calls are TRBV5-1 and TRBJ2-1, with 7 bases aligning to TRBD2. The CDR3 runs to 13 residues. The germline gives CDR1 SGHRS, CDR2 YFSETQ. J gave up 7 bases and V 7 bases, and 8 bases lay outside the gene matches. CDR3 coding DNA: TGCGCCAGCCGGGCGGGAGAGCAAAATGAGCAGTTCTTC. Its translation is CASRAGEQNEQFF.

This clonotype was seen many times. This chain connects TRBV15 to TRBJ2-1; no reliable D call. The V end lost 5 bases, the J end lost 8 bases, and 13 bases lay between the germline ends. The CDR3 loop spans 13 amino acids. Germline V gene data show CDR1 as LNHNV and CDR2 as YYDKDF (reference sequence). CDR3 coding DNA: TGTGCCACCAGCGAGCGACCCCCAGATGAGCAGTTCTTC. It yields the protein CATSERPPDEQFF.

This sequence joins TRBV2 and TRBJ1-5; D gene uncertain. Trimming cost V 2 bases and J 9 bases, with 11 bases left between them. Germline CDR1 and CDR2: SNHLY and FYNNEI. The CDR3 runs to 13 residues. The CDR3 loop is CASSETSQWPQHF. The CDR3 coding sequence is TGTGCCAGCAGTGAAACTTCCCAATGGCCCCAGCATTTT.

V gene TRBV6-1 combines with J gene TRBJ2-3; 11 bases match TRBD2. The germline gives CDR1 MNHNS, CDR2 SASEGT. The length of the CDR3 is 15 residues. V was pared by 6 bases and J by 5 bases, with 7 bases of the junction left unmatched. In DNA form, the CDR3 reads TGTGCCAGCAGCCCACTAGCGGGAGATGGAGATACGCAGTATTTT. Translating gives CASSPLAGDGDTQYF.

The sample holds a few counts of this clonotype. The chain couples TRBV20-1 to TRBJ2-5, with D possibly being TRBD2 (6 bases). The ends were cut back, 5 bases at V and 0 bases at J, with 16 bases in the middle. Germline V gives CDR1 DFQATT, CDR2 SNEGSKA (reference sequence). The CDR3 covers 15 residues. The chain's CDR3 is CSAPMGSGHQETQYF. The CDR3 DNA is TGCAGTGCTCCGATGGGGAGCGGGCACCAAGAGACCCAGTACTTC.

This clonotype was found a few times. This rearrangement joins TRBV5-1 to TRBJ2-7; 7 bases are shared with TRBD2. Losses at the gene ends were 1 base for V and 0 bases for J; bases not matched to a gene: 4. The germline V gene has CDR1 SGHRS and CDR2 YFSETQ. The CDR3 is 15 amino acids. This CDR3 is CASSLRAGSSYEQYF. CDR3 sequence (DNA): TGCGCCAGCAGCTTGAGAGCGGGGAGCTCCTACGAGCAGTACTTC.

This clonotype was detected many times. This chain links TRBV20-1 with TRBJ2-3; D is perhaps TRBD2 (6 bases). Germline-derived CDR1 and CDR2 are DFQATT and SNEGSKA (reference sequence). The CDR3 runs 16 residues. The germline V and J ends were trimmed by 5 bases and 1 base, with 19 bases remaining between them. CDR3 nucleotides: TGCAGTGCTGGCGAGACTAGTAGTATCGGCACAGATACGCAGTATTTT. Translating it yields CSAGETSSIGTDTQYF.

This clonotype occurred a few times. The chain couples TRBV20-1 to TRBJ2-5, with 8 bases aligning to TRBD2. CDR1 is DFQATT, CDR2 SNEGSKA, per germline (reference sequence). This CDR3 is 17 amino acids long. Trimming took 3 bases from V and 1 from J; bases not matched to a gene: 13. CDR3 in amino acids: CSASRPGLGRGQETQYF. For the CDR3, the DNA is TGCAGTGCTAGCCGTCCGGGACTAGGGAGGGGCCAAGAGACCCAGTACTTC.

At least ten counts were recorded for this clonotype. The V and J genes are TRBV4-3 and TRBJ2-5; D may be TRBD1 (6 bases). Germline assignment: CDR1 LGHNA and CDR2 YSLEER. V was trimmed by 0 bases and J by 2 bases, leaving 13 bases between them. The CDR3 is 16 residues long. DNA of the CDR3: TGCGCCAGCAGCCAAGATTTCGGGACACATCAAGAGACCCAGTACTTC. It is translated as CASSQDFGTHQETQYF.

Ten or more counts support this clonotype. The V and J genes are TRBV20-1 and TRBJ2-7; TRBD1 matches at 7 bases. This CDR3 is 13 amino acids long. Losses at the gene ends were 1 base for V and 2 bases for J; bases not matched to a gene: 2. CDR1 is DFQATT and CDR2 is SNEGSKA in the germline V gene (reference sequence). The CDR3 nucleotides are TGCAGTGCTAGAGGGACAGGCCCCTACGAGCAGTACTTC. Encoded protein: CSARGTGPYEQYF.

This clonotype was observed many times. The rearrangement joins TRBV20-1 to TRBJ1-1; the D is unclear. There are 15 residues in the CDR3. V gave up 5 bases and J gave up 0 bases, with 16 bases separating them. In germline, CDR1 is DFQATT, CDR2 SNEGSKA (reference sequence). CDR3 residues: CSAHPLSNMNTEAFF. CDR3 nucleotides: TGCAGTGCTCACCCCTTAAGTAACATGAACACTGAAGCTTTCTTT.

This clonotype was counted many times. The chain has TRBV20-1 and TRBJ2-7; 12 bases are shared with TRBD2. This CDR3 spans 16 amino acids. V was pared by 1 base and J by 5 bases, with 9 bases of the junction left unmatched. The germline V gene encodes CDR1 DFQATT and CDR2 SNEGSKA (reference sequence). CDR3 DNA sequence: TGCAGTGCTAGAGGACCGACTAGCGGGAGAAGGAACGAGCAGTACTTC. It specifies CSARGPTSGRRNEQYF.

The chain combines TRBV27 with TRBJ2-1; 8 bases agree with TRBD1. Germline values: CDR1 MNHEY, CDR2 SMNVEV (reference sequence). This CDR3 region has 23 residues. The trim removed 1 base at V and 0 bases at J, leaving 23 bases unmatched. The CDR3: CASSLYRGERALSFPSSYNEQFF. CDR3 nucleotide sequence: TGTGCCAGCAGTTTATACAGGGGGGAGCGGGCCCTCTCCTTCCCTAGCTCCTACAATGAGCAGTTCTTC.

In its sample, this clonotype was seen a few times. J is TRBJ1-2 and V is TRBV27; D gene ambiguous. This CDR3 has 12 amino acids. The germline V and J ends were trimmed by 7 bases and 0 bases, with 6 bases remaining between them. The germline V gene has CDR1 MNHEY and CDR2 SMNVEV (reference sequence). The CDR3 nucleotides are TGTGCCAGCAAGTCGGCTAACTATGGCTACACCTTC. Protein: CASKSANYGYTF.